Sequencing of this T cell receptor beta chain was carried out in a study of somatic mutations in cytotoxic T cells in rheumatoid arthritis. About the study: Patient blood (30 ml EDTA) was drawn right after diagnosis, before any treatment. Several of the V beta antibody-stained T-cell populations were flow-sorted at nearly 100% purity; V beta1+ cells were among them and were sequenced for TCRB. Whole-study findings and limits: For about an eighth of the 65 patients, a single CD8+ clone accounted for more than 20% of CD8+ cells.

The germline V gene has CDR1 SEHNR and CDR2 FQNEAQ (reference sequence). The CDR3 is 12 residues long. V lost 5 bases and J 4 bases, leaving 6 bases between the germline ends. Some clones are missing from TCRdb's copy, which holds only in-frame ones; the method was immunoSEQ multiplex PCR. The data show about 10,000 clones, with approximately 90% seen just once and approximately 14% held by the top ten. Remarks on this clone: Its antigen is not identified.

The chain employs TRBV7-9 and TRBJ1-3, with D perhaps TRBD1 (5 bases). The receptor's source is a woman younger than 30 with rheumatoid arthritis. Source material: CD8+ T cells sorted from blood. The CDR3 region is CASSRQGNTIYF. Written as DNA, the CDR3 is TGTGCCAGCAGCCGACAGGGAAACACCATATATTTT.